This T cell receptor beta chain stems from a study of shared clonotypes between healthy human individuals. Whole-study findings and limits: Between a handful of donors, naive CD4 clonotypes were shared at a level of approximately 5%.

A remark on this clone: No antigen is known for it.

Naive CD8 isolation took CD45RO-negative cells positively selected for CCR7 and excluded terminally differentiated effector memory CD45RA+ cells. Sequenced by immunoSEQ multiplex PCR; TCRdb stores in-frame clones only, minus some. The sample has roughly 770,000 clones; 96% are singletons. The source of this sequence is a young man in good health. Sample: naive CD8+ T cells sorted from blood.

CDR3 residues: CAWERQSYSEQYF. CDR3 bases: TGTGCCTGGGAGCGCCAGAGCTATTCCGAGCAGTACTTC. This sequence joins TRBV30 and TRBJ2-7; D not resolved. Looked up from germline, CDR1 is GTSNPN and CDR2 is SVGIG (reference sequence). There are 13 residues in the CDR3. The V and J ends lost 5 bases and 6 bases respectively, with 17 bases between them.